This T cell receptor beta chain stems from a study of cytomegalovirus exposure and HLA in healthy donors. Trimming took 1 base from V and 4 from J; bases not matched to a gene: 3. CDR3 length: 16 amino acids. CDR1 and CDR2 (germline): SGHDN, FVKESK. Comment on this clone: No antigen is known for it.

General observations from the study: According to a later analysis, donors in an Asian-associated ancestry cluster reportedly had fewer N-insertions than the approximately 670-donor mean.

PCR used 60 Vbeta primers and 13 Jbeta primers. Data came from immunoSEQ multiplex PCR; TCRdb stores just in-frame clones and leaves some out. The sample comprises about 170,000 clones, approximately 81% of which are singletons, and approximately 2.3% rests with the top ten. Sequenced material: PBMCs. This sequence originates from a male donor in good health and CMV-seronegative. The chain uses TRBV14 and TRBJ2-1; 11 nucleotides align to TRBD2. The CDR3 protein is CASSQVAGGVYNEQFF. CDR3 bases: TGTGCCAGCAGCCAAGTAGCGGGGGGGGTTTACAATGAGCAGTTCTTC. Full variable domain (missing parts from reference TRBV14 and TRBJ2-1): EAGVTQFPSHSVIEKGQTVTLRCDPISGHDNLYWYRRVMGKEIKFLLHFVKESKQDESGMPNNRFLAERTGGTYSTLKVQPAELEDSGVYFCASSQVAGGVYNEQFFGPGTRLTVL.